This note documents a single T cell receptor (beta chain) sequence. The sample belongs to a study of technical replicates of blood from several donors. Here immunoSEQ multiplex PCR was the method, and the copy in TCRdb shows in-frame clones only, minus some. The data hold more than 80,000 clones, with approximately 94% observed a single time. Germline-derived CDR1 and CDR2 are MNHEY and SVGAGI. This CDR3 has 14 amino acids. Between the trimmed V and J ends, which lost 5 bases and 2 bases, there was a span of 11 bases. Sequencing was performed on T cells isolated from PBMCs. The chain combines TRBV6-5 with TRBJ2-3, with a weak D call TRBD1 (5 bases). The clonotype comes from a human donor in good health. The CDR3 coding sequence is TGTGCCAGCAGTCTTCAGACAGCCACAGATACGCAGTATTTT. It yields the protein CASSLQTATDTQYF.